The TCR beta chain described here comes from a study of T cells in Graves' hyperthyroidism and ophthalmopathy (dated by TCRdb to the late 2010s). Background for the entire study: Peripheral blood samples were taken at the time of initial diagnosis, prior to any treatment. To identify distinguishing TCR V-J signatures, a discovery cohort of some 99 patients was used, comprising 43 with Graves' ophthalmopathy and some 60 with stable Graves' hyperthyroidism. An independent validation cohort of under 20 hyperthyroidism patients and some 15 patients who later progressed to ophthalmopathy tested prospective prediction of ophthalmopathy. The 100 discovery patients were randomly split 7:3 into training and test sets. In several Graves' hyperthyroidism patients, the study also compared T-cell repertoires from thyroid tissue with T-cell repertoires from blood. After blood sampling, hyperthyroidism patients were treated with methimazole at a starting dose of 30 mg daily, and ophthalmopathy patients were treated with high-dose intravenous methylprednisolone. TCR Vbeta CDR3 sequencing of 135 peripheral blood samples (roughly 41 ophthalmopathy, 70 to 85 hyperthyroidism and around 17 progressor patients) is reported in the paper.

Graves' hyperthyroidism was defined as stable when no progression to ophthalmopathy occurred over 18 months of follow-up. The hyperthyroidism patients were between 18 and 65 years old and newly diagnosed, with a disease duration of less than 2 months. Any patient with an uncontrolled infection, another autoimmune disease, pregnancy or lactation was excluded. Diagnoses relied on clinical symptoms, serum thyroxine and TRAb, thyroid ultrasound and orbital computed tomography. PBMCs were separated from 10 ml of fresh peripheral blood using Ficoll-Paque density gradient centrifugation. Total RNA was extracted with Trizol reagent, and quality was checked on an Agilent 2100 Bioanalyzer. The TCR beta CDR3 regions were amplified from RNA transcripts. The TCR CDR3 was subjected to a first round of RT-PCR using the HTBI primer set and the Qiagen OneStep RT-PCR kit. A second multiplex PCR round built the libraries, followed by size selection and purification. The libraries were sequenced on an Illumina HiSeq2000 using paired-end 100 bp reads. In the original analysis: SOAPnuke was used to process the raw data, removing reads that contained adapters or uncalled bases, had a mean Phred below 15, or lacked an exact match to the constant primer or identifier. COPE v1.2.5 was used to merge high-quality paired reads, and clonotypes were defined as unique nucleotide sequences. MiTCR v1.1 was used to align the clonotypes against IMGT TRBV, TRBD and TRBJ reference segments. Only V-J combinations with frequency above 0.0001, covering 99% to 99.2% of repertoires, were analysed. A TCS score was defined as the ratio between F50 (clonal expansion) and ExV (chaos), using BLOSUM62-based TCRdist between CDR3 peptides within each V-J. Welch's t-statistics and random forest reduced roughly 540 V-J features to 13, which were used in a naive Bayes classifier (R e1071). The Morisita-Horn index was used to measure how similar the thyroid and blood repertoires were. TCRdb ran its own pipeline on the public reads, namely fastp trimming at Q25 and MiXCR clone calling, and kept in-frame beta chains. All rows with the same CDR3 protein become a single entry with the most common DNA and genes. These V and J calls originate from TCRdb's pipeline instead of the authors' own analysis. This sample holds hundreds of thousands of distinct CDR3 sequences; 38% were observed only once. The ten top clones hold about 9% of the sample.

Details on this clonotype: It lacks a known antigen. No much larger clone exists at a distance of one base, and base qualities are not known.

V has 5 bases trimmed and J has 5 bases trimmed; junction bases matching no gene number 7. From its cysteine to its phenylalanine, the CDR3 spans 15 amino acids. Here the CDR3 DNA is all that survives: 45 bases in frame from base 1. As encoded in the germline V gene, CDR1 is SNHLY while CDR2 is FYNNEI. Paper-wide results and their limitations: Blood samples also contained most of the expanded thyroid clonotypes (frequency above 0.001), which suggests that blood repertoires may reflect thyroid immune responses. In validation, progression to ophthalmopathy was predicted by the model with around 70% sensitivity and about 72% specificity, a median of around 6.5 months before onset. In cross-validation, a model built on a 13 V-J signature told ophthalmopathy apart from stable hyperthyroidism with approximately 90% sensitivity and around 84% specificity, and in testing the same model reached 80%/75%. Sample size was not statistically predetermined, and blinding of investigators to group allocation was not performed.

The TCR originated in a young man with Graves' hyperthyroidism. Here the chain combines TRBV2 and TRBJ1-5, with 9 middle bases fitting TRBD1. The sequencing input was blood. The DNA reads as follows: TGTGCCAGCAGTTCGGGACAGGGCGACGATCAGCCCCAGCATTTT. This translates into CASSSGQGDDQPQHF.